The present T cell receptor (beta chain) was sequenced within a study of T cell responses to AZD1222 COVID-19 vaccine. General study results and limits: It was only six AZD1222 recipients who were seropositive at baseline. Regions 160-218 and 743-854 held dominance among vaccine-associated CD4 TCRs, which spanned spike.

This CDR3 has 15 amino acids. Germline V gives CDR1 KGHSH, CDR2 LQKENI. The V gene end was trimmed by 4 bases and the J gene end by 7 bases; junction bases not matched to a gene: 7. Note on this clone: Its cognate antigen is unknown.

Using immunoSEQ multiplex PCR, the repertoire was profiled, and TCRdb retains in-frame clones only, with some absent. Here the sample spans about 150,000 clones, 86% being singletons. Sequenced here: peripheral blood, sampled on day 0 of MenACWY control vaccination. This TCR was recovered from an adult in good health. The V and J genes are TRBV18 and TRBJ2-1, with TRBD2 matching over 10 bases. CDR3 sequence: CASSRRDSGRNEQFF. CDR3 DNA: TGTGCCAGCTCACGTCGGGATAGCGGGAGGAATGAGCAGTTCTTC.